The 15 T cell receptor beta chains below come from one sample, sequenced in a study of T cells in localized non-small cell lung cancer. TCRdb's copy holds only in-frame clones and misses some; the assay was immunoSEQ multiplex PCR. Of roughly 30,000 clones listed, 88% are singletons. Sequenced here: peripheral blood, sampled before any cancer treatment. The receptors stem from a woman aged 40-70 years with stage I lung adenocarcinoma.

The gene calls are TRBV7-2 and TRBJ2-1, with 7 bases that match TRBD2. The CDR3 covers 15 residues. Germline V CDR1 and CDR2: SGHTA, FQGNSA. V was clipped by 5 bases and J by 5 bases; unmatched bases: 9. The CDR3 bases are TGTGCCAGCAGCCCGCGGACTAGTAGCCACAATGAGCAGTTCTTC. Amino acids: CASSPRTSSHNEQFF.

The chain joins TRBV5-4 to TRBJ1-5, with 8 nucleotides matching TRBD1. This CDR3 is built from 16 residues. CDR1 is SGHNT and CDR2 is YYREEE in the germline V gene (reference sequence). The V segment lost 3 bases and the J segment 4 bases; nucleotides outside the gene matches: 9. The CDR3 reads CASSSGGQGANQPQHF. In DNA form, the CDR3 reads TGTGCCAGCAGCTCGGGGGGCCAGGGGGCAAATCAGCCCCAGCATTTT.

This rearrangement joins TRBV9 to TRBJ1-1; D gene unclear. This CDR3 has 12 amino acids. Between the trimmed V and J ends, which lost 0 bases and 4 bases, there was a span of 4 bases. Germline V gene data show CDR1 as SGDLS and CDR2 as YYNGEE. This chain's CDR3 is CASSVDGTEAFF. The CDR3 DNA is TGTGCCAGCAGCGTAGACGGCACTGAAGCTTTCTTT.

In DNA, the CDR3 is TGTGCCAGCAGCTGGGGACTACGGGCGCACGAGCAGTACTTC. Translated: CASSWGLRAHEQYF. The chain has TRBV7-2 and TRBJ2-7, with TRBD2 matching 7 bases. With 4 bases clipped from V and 5 bases from J, the junction kept 8 bases outside the gene matches. The germline V gene encodes CDR1 SGHTA and CDR2 FQGNSA. The CDR3 runs to 14 residues.

The V call is TRBV6-6, the J call TRBJ2-1; TRBD1 is a possible D gene (5 bases). CDR1 is MNHNY and CDR2 is SVGAGI in the germline V gene (reference sequence). This CDR3 contains 15 residues. V was clipped by 10 bases and J by 7 bases, with 23 bases between them. The CDR3 DNA reads as TGTGCCACCGGCGGCGGCAGGGTATTCGATAATGAGCAGTTCTTC. As protein: CATGGGRVFDNEQFF.

This clone was observed once. The chain carries TRBV4-3 and TRBJ1-6; weak D call: TRBD1 (6 bases). Trimming stripped 0 bases from V and 10 bases from J, with 16 bases between. The CDR3 covers 16 residues. The germline V gene encodes CDR1 LGHNA and CDR2 YSLEER. The CDR3 region has the DNA TGCGCCAGCAGCCAAGAATGGGGGGCGCTGGGATCACCCCTCCACTTT. Its translation: CASSQEWGALGSPLHF.

V is TRBV7-3 and J is TRBJ2-7; D tentatively fits TRBD1 or TRBD2 (6 bases each). This CDR3 contains 12 residues. Germline V gene data show CDR1 as SGHTA and CDR2 as FQGTGA. V was trimmed by 5 bases and J by 7 bases, leaving 12 bases between them. CDR3 DNA: TGTGCCAGCAGCCCCGTAGGGGGGGAGCAGTACTTC. This gives the protein CASSPVGGEQYF.

The chain combines TRBV4-1 with TRBJ1-2, with D possibly matching TRBD1 (6 bases). Trimming shortened V by 4 bases and J by 7 bases, and 22 bases separated the two germline ends. Germline CDR1 and CDR2: MGHRA and YSYEKL. The CDR3 extends over 16 amino acids. CDR3 DNA sequence: TGCGCCAGCAGCCTAACCAGGACAGCTGTCGAGGGTGGCTACACCTTC. This sequence encodes CASSLTRTAVEGGYTF.

V gene TRBV6-5 combines with J gene TRBJ2-5; 11 nucleotides line up with TRBD2. Germline lookup yields CDR1 MNHEY and CDR2 SVGAGI. The CDR3 length is 14 residues. J was trimmed by 4 bases and V by 8 bases; bases with no gene match: 6. The CDR3 DNA reads TGTGCCAGCTGTAGCGGGGGGGTCGGAGAGACCCAGTACTTC. Translated: CASCSGGVGETQYF.

The chain links TRBV6-5 to TRBJ1-6; tentatively, D is TRBD1 (6 bases). V lost 6 bases, J lost 10 bases, and 13 bases lay in between. Germline V lookup: CDR1 MNHEY, CDR2 SVGAGI. CDR3 size: 13 residues. The CDR3: CASRGASESPLHF. DNA for the CDR3: TGTGCCAGCAGGGGGGCTTCTGAATCACCCCTCCACTTT.

The chain recombines TRBV9 with TRBJ2-2; 10 positions match TRBD1. Germline CDR1 and CDR2: SGDLS and YYNGEE. The CDR3 consists of 17 residues. V shed 2 bases, J shed 1 base, and the junction held 5 bases outside the gene matches. The CDR3 DNA reads TGTGCCAGCAGCGTTTCGGGACAGGGGCTGAACACCGGGGAGCTGTTTTTT. Protein: CASSVSGQGLNTGELFF.

The chain has TRBV7-6 and TRBJ2-6; D uncertain. V shed 1 base and J shed 0 bases, with 7 bases lying between them. The CDR3 covers 16 residues. Germline V gene lookup returns CDR1 SGHVS and CDR2 FNYEAQ. The CDR3 region has the DNA TGTGCCAGCAGCTTAGTCCGAGGCTCTGGGGCCAACGTCCTGACTTTC. The encoded protein is CASSLVRGSGANVLTF.

V and J are TRBV15 and TRBJ1-5, with D perhaps TRBD1 (5 bases). Germline CDR1 is LNHNV and CDR2 is YYDKDF (reference sequence). The CDR3 covers 17 residues. V was clipped by 0 bases and J by 2 bases, with 14 bases between them. CDR3 sequence: CATSRERGAAGNQPQHF. As DNA, the CDR3 is TGTGCCACCAGCAGAGAGCGTGGGGCTGCCGGCAATCAGCCCCAGCATTTT.

The genes are TRBV10-3 and TRBJ2-3; 7 nucleotides align to TRBD1. CDR3 length: 16 amino acids. The V segment lost 5 bases and the J segment 3 bases; nucleotides outside the gene matches: 11. Germline CDR1 is ENHRY and CDR2 is SYGVKD. The CDR3 coding sequence is TGTGCCATCAGTCGCCCCCCTGACAGGGAGACAGATACGCAGTATTTT. This gives the protein CAISRPPDRETDTQYF.

The chain carries TRBV5-5 and TRBJ2-5; 9 bases match TRBD2. The CDR3 is made up of 16 amino acids. Germline lookup yields CDR1 SGHKS and CDR2 YYEKEE (reference sequence). The V segment lost 0 bases and the J segment 8 bases; nucleotides outside the gene matches: 11. DNA for the CDR3: TGTGCCAGCAGCTTGGGAGGTAGCGGGGGACTAGTTACCCAGTACTTC. This codes for CASSLGGSGGLVTQYF. The complete variable domain, with remaining parts taken from reference TRBV5-5 and TRBJ2-5, reads DAGVTQSPTHLIKTRGQQVTLRCSPISGHKSVSWYQQVLGQGPQFIFQYYEKEERGRGNFPDRFSARQFPNYSSELNVNALLLGDSALYLCASSLGGSGGLVTQYFGPGTRLLVL.